These 13 T cell receptor beta chains were sequenced from one sample in a study of T cells in Graves' hyperthyroidism and ophthalmopathy. Researchers amplified the TCR beta CDR3 regions from RNA transcripts. First-round RT-PCR targeting the TCR CDR3 was performed with the HTBI primer set. One entry per CDR3 protein, called by TCRdb with MiXCR from the multiplex PCR reads. The table records hundreds of thousands of distinct CDR3 sequences, around 20% of them present only once. The sequencing sample was made of blood. These receptors were collected from a man aged 40-50 years with Graves' ophthalmopathy.

This chain uses TRBV25-1 with TRBJ1-1; D not certain. The CDR3 consists of 13 residues. V shed 5 bases and J shed 6 bases, with 13 bases lying between them. Germline loops: CDR1 MGHDK, CDR2 SYGVNS. In nucleotides, the CDR3 is TGTGCCAGCAGTTACCCGGGTGCTTCTGAAGCTTTCTTT. Translating gives CASSYPGASEAFF.

On this clonotype: The junction departs from germline at one end; a sequencing error may be responsible. The chain combines TRBV7-9 with TRBJ1-2; TRBD1 matches 10 bases. The CDR3 length is 16 residues. Germline CDR1 and CDR2: SEHNR and FQNEAQ (reference sequence). DNA of the CDR3: TGTGCCAGCAGCCCACCAGGGACAGGGGTTGGCTATAGCTACACCTTC. Protein: CASSPPGTGVGYSYTF.

The rearrangement links TRBV14 to TRBJ1-2; D remains unclear. V was pared by 0 bases and J by 4 bases, with 6 bases between. The germline gives CDR1 SGHDN, CDR2 FVKESK. This CDR3 is built from 13 residues. CDR3 sequence (DNA): TGTGCCAGCAGCCAAGACACCCCCTATGGCTACACCTTC. It codes for CASSQDTPYGYTF.

The chain couples TRBV11-2 to TRBJ2-1; a weak D match, TRBD1 (6 bases). This CDR3 has 21 residues. Germline V gene sequence: CDR1 SGHAT, CDR2 FQNNGV. Trimming pared 8 bases from V and 6 bases from J, leaving 38 bases between. The CDR3 reads CASGYPPTGTIINDVGNEQFF. The CDR3 bases are TGTGCCAGCGGATACCCCCCTACCGGGACAATCATAAATGATGTCGGCAATGAGCAGTTCTTC. The variable domain in full, completed from reference TRBV11-2 and TRBJ2-1, reads EAGVAQSPRYKIIEKRQSVAFWCNPISGHATLYWYQQILGQGPKLLIQFQNNGVVDDSQLPKDRFSAERLKGVDSTLKIQPAKLEDSAVYLCASGYPPTGTIINDVGNEQFFGPGTRLTVL.

The chain recombines TRBV6-1 with TRBJ2-7; 9 nucleotides match TRBD1. J lost 2 bases, V lost 5 bases, and 10 bases had no gene match. The CDR3 runs 16 residues. Per germline, CDR1 MNHNS and CDR2 SASEGT. The CDR3 sequence is CASSMQQGARAYEQYF. In nucleotides, the CDR3 is TGTGCCAGCAGTATGCAACAGGGGGCGCGGGCCTACGAGCAGTACTTC.

V is TRBV20-1 and J is TRBJ1-6, with TRBD1 matching over 9 bases. The J segment lost 8 bases and the V segment lost 4 bases, leaving 6 bases of the junction unmatched. The CDR3 sequence is 14 residues long. Germline-derived CDR1 and CDR2 are DFQATT and SNEGSKA (reference sequence). The CDR3 is CSAITGQGHSPLHF. The CDR3 nucleotides are TGCAGTGCTATTACGGGACAGGGCCATTCACCCCTCCACTTT.

This clonotype was detected only a few times. The V call is TRBV7-2, the J call TRBJ1-3; D is possibly TRBD1 (5 bases). Germline CDR1 SGHTA, CDR2 FQGNSA. Trimming cost V 5 bases and J 0 bases, with 14 bases left between them. The CDR3 loop spans 16 amino acids. CDR3 sequence reads: CASSRDHLLSGNTIYF. The CDR3 nucleotides are TGTGCCAGCAGCCGGGACCACCTACTCTCTGGAAACACCATATATTTT.

This clonotype was counted many times. The chain uses TRBV20-1 and TRBJ1-2; possible D gene TRBD1, 6 bases. The V gene lost 3 bases and the J gene lost 4 bases, with 24 bases spanning the gap. The germline CDR1 and CDR2 sequences are DFQATT and SNEGSKA (reference sequence). This CDR3 has 17 amino acids. The CDR3 DNA is TGCAGTGCTAGTAGTAGGCGGGGGGCTTCTCCCAGCTATGGCTACACCTTC. This sequence encodes CSASSRRGASPSYGYTF.

Of note for this clonotype: This sequence may be a read error, since a much larger clone differs from it by one base. This rearrangement joins TRBV2 to TRBJ1-5, with D maybe TRBD1 (6 bases). Looked up from germline, CDR1 is SNHLY and CDR2 is FYNNEI. This CDR3 is 15 amino acids long. V was shortened by 3 bases and J by 6 bases, with 15 bases between the two germline ends. Here the CDR3 reads CASSELVGGSQPQHF. The CDR3 region has the DNA TGTGCCAGCAGTGAGTTAGTCGGGGGCAGTCAGCCCCAGCATTTT.

The CDR3 here is CASSLAGGPNVLTF. Here the CDR3 DNA reads TGTGCCAGCAGCTTGGCCGGTGGCCCCAACGTCCTGACTTTC. V gene TRBV5-4 combines with J gene TRBJ2-6; D is undetermined. The CDR3 loop spans 14 amino acids. The V gene lost 0 bases and the J gene lost 8 bases, with 9 bases spanning the gap. In germline, CDR1 is SGHNT, CDR2 YYREEE (reference sequence).

This clonotype has only a few counts. The CDR3 DNA sequence: TGTGCCAGCAAAGGGCAGGGAAACACCATATATTTT. Amino acid sequence: CASKGQGNTIYF. This chain connects TRBV2 to TRBJ1-3; the D is unclear. The germline V gene encodes CDR1 SNHLY and CDR2 FYNNEI. The CDR3 runs to 12 residues. The germline V and J ends were trimmed by 7 bases and 4 bases, with 8 bases remaining between them.

Turning to this clonotype: One junction end disagrees with the germline gene, perhaps due to a read error. This rearrangement joins TRBV7-9 to TRBJ2-1; possibly TRBD2 for D (6 bases). This CDR3 is 12 amino acids long. Germline assignment: CDR1 SEHNR and CDR2 FQNEAQ (reference sequence). CDR3 coding DNA: TGTGCCATTCCGACTAGAGGCAATGAGCAGCTCTTC. It is translated as CAIPTRGNEQLF.

This clonotype was seen more than once but under ten times. The chain links TRBV19 to TRBJ1-2; D is perhaps TRBD1 (5 bases). The CDR3 length is 16 residues. V was clipped by 4 bases and J by 8 bases, with 23 bases between them. Germline loops: CDR1 LNHDA, CDR2 SQIVND (reference sequence). For the CDR3, the DNA is TGTGCCAGTAGTACGAGAAGGGACTCAACCACGGGAGGCTACACCTTC. Its protein product is CASSTRRDSTTGGYTF.